Many counts were recorded for the clone carrying this TCR beta chain. This entry is derived from a study of blood T cell repertoires in COVID-19. Study at large: Spain, Italy and the United States supplied samples that represented acute and convalescent COVID-19. The analysed material was cDNA or gDNA that came from T cells, B-cell-depleted T cells, or PBMCs.

There are 13 residues in the CDR3. Trimming at V came to 3 bases and at J to 8 bases, leaving 6 bases not matched to a gene. Methods used by the authors: Amplification with reference gene primers provided the estimates of nucleated cell counts. Method: immunoSEQ multiplex PCR; TCRdb's copy keeps in-frame clones and lacks some. V and J calls and clone size are given by that table; D and trimming were obtained from the DNA. The sample records about 280,000 clones, around 90% being singletons. The clonotype originates from a man younger than 35 with active or convalescent COVID-19. The sequenced sample was peripheral blood. The chain recombines TRBV12-3 or TRBV12-4 with TRBJ1-2; 7 bases are a match to TRBD1. This chain's CDR3 is CASSLRGRFGYTF. In DNA form, the CDR3 reads TGTGCCAGCAGTTTGAGGGGGCGTTTCGGCTACACCTTC.